These T cell receptor beta chains were read from a single sample in a study of identical twins. Each CDR3 protein is one row after TCRdb ran MiXCR on the 5' RACE reads. The top ten clones hold approximately 12% of a sample with around 100,000 distinct CDR3 sequences, about 6% of them seen once. What was sequenced was memory T cells sorted from blood. Receptors originate from a woman aged 45-65 years in good health. Both conserved end residues are part of each CDR3. A D gene is named only where the DNA matches it firmly. Size values are once, few and many counts, or a class for expanded clones, and some rows have none.

V,size,D,J,CDR3,DNA
TRBV3-1,many,NA,TRBJ2-5,CASSSGDYRQYF,TGTGCCAGCAGCTCAGGGGACTACCGGCAGTACTTC
TRBV2,many,TRBD2,TRBJ2-1,CASSSFLTSGRAYNEQFF,TGTGCCAGCAGTTCATTTCTTACTAGCGGGAGGGCCTACAATGAGCAGTTCTTC
TRBV5-1,many,NA,TRBJ2-2,CASSSASFTGELFF,TGCGCCAGCAGCTCAGCTAGCTTCACCGGGGAGCTGTTTTTT
TRBV6-5,many,TRBD1,TRBJ2-1,CASSPGQGKDEQFF,TGTGCCAGCAGCCCGGGACAGGGAAAGGATGAGCAGTTCTTC
TRBV12-3/TRBV12-4,many,TRBD2,TRBJ2-3,CASSLEGLAGVRYF,TGTGCCAGCAGTTTGGAGGGGCTAGCGGGAGTAAGGTATTTT
TRBV2,NA,NA,TRBJ2-1,CASSPLGEAWSYNEQFF,TGTGCCAGCAGTCCCCTTGGGGAAGCGTGGTCCTACAATGAGCAGTTCTTC
TRBV12-3/TRBV12-4,many,TRBD1,TRBJ1-2,CASSFSGTGPYGYTF,TGTGCCAGCAGTTTTAGCGGGACAGGGCCCTATGGCTACACCTTC
TRBV14,few,TRBD2,TRBJ2-1,CASSQDLRTSNEQFF,TGTGCCAGCAGCCAAGATCTCAGGACTAGCAATGAGCAGTTCTTC
TRBV5-1,many,NA,TRBJ2-1,CASRGGGGNSYNEQFF,TGCGCCAGCAGAGGGGGGGGCGGTAACTCCTACAATGAGCAGTTCTTC
TRBV6-6,many,NA,TRBJ1-4,CASSYSIGVGEKLFF,TGTGCCAGCAGTTACTCGATAGGGGTTGGGGAAAAACTGTTTTTT
TRBV12-3/TRBV12-4,medium-sized,NA,TRBJ2-1,CASSGTPSGEQFF,TGTGCCAGCAGCGGGACACCGAGTGGGGAGCAGTTCTTC
TRBV11-2,NA,TRBD2,TRBJ2-5,CASSLGARGGLAPQETQYF,TGTGCCAGCAGCTTAGGTGCCCGCGGGGGACTAGCCCCCCAAGAGACCCAGTACTTC
TRBV9,many,TRBD2,TRBJ2-4,CASSDTTAGDIQYF,TGTGCCAGCAGCGATACGACAGCGGGGGACATTCAGTACTTC
TRBV19,many,NA,TRBJ1-1,CATKRREDTEAFF,TGTGCCACCAAAAGGAGGGAAGACACTGAAGCTTTCTTT
TRBV12-3/TRBV12-4,many,NA,TRBJ2-1,CASSSELYNEQFF,TGTGCCAGCAGTTCCGAGTTGTACAATGAGCAGTTCTTC
TRBV12-3/TRBV12-4,many,NA,TRBJ2-7,CASSLSGYGYEQYF,TGTGCCAGCAGTTTGAGCGGGTACGGATACGAGCAGTACTTC
TRBV4-1,few,NA,TRBJ2-2,CASSYSHMSETRGTGELFF,TGCGCCAGCAGCTATAGTCACATGAGCGAGACGCGGGGCACCGGGGAGCTGTTTTTT
TRBV29-1,many,NA,TRBJ1-3,CSVDRADTIYF,TGCAGCGTTGATAGGGCTGACACCATATATTTT
TRBV11-3,many,TRBD2,TRBJ2-1,CASSWTSGRVNEQFF,TGTGCCAGCAGCTGGACTAGCGGGAGAGTTAATGAGCAGTTCTTC
TRBV28,many,NA,TRBJ2-1,CASSGPTPQQFF,TGTGCCAGCAGTGGTCCGACACCTCAGCAGTTCTTC
TRBV7-3,NA,NA,TRBJ2-1,CASSPRLGVGNEQFF,TGTGCCAGCAGCCCCCGACTGGGGGTCGGCAATGAGCAGTTCTTC
TRBV5-1,many,NA,TRBJ2-3,CASSTSGDTQYF,TGCGCCAGCAGCACCAGCGGGGATACGCAGTATTTT
TRBV12-3/TRBV12-4,once,NA,TRBJ2-2,CASANYLGTGELFF,TGTGCCAGCGCCAACTATCTAGGCACCGGGGAGCTGTTTTTT
TRBV30,NA,NA,TRBJ2-1,CAWSIPGVPREQFF,TGTGCCTGGAGCATCCCGGGAGTCCCCCGTGAGCAGTTCTTC
TRBV28,many,NA,TRBJ2-3,CASKLSKSTDTQYF,TGTGCCAGCAAACTAAGCAAATCCACAGATACGCAGTATTTT
TRBV6-6,many,TRBD1,TRBJ1-6,CASSYTDRGQNSPLHF,TGTGCCAGCAGTTATACCGACAGGGGGCAAAATTCACCCCTCCACTTT